This T cell receptor (beta chain) was documented in a study of T cell changes during pregnancy in multiple sclerosis (dated by TCRdb to the late 2010s). In the study overall: The study examined how the T cell repertoire changed over the course of pregnancy in women with multiple sclerosis.

Trimmed from V: 8 bases; trimmed from J: 2 bases; junction bases lacking a gene match: 9. The CDR3 contains 15 residues, cysteine and phenylalanine counted. Only the CDR3 region is kept as DNA, spanning 45 bases read in frame from base 1. As encoded in the germline V gene (reference sequence), CDR1 is MNHEY while CDR2 is SMNVEV. Library preparation employed the immunoSEQ multiplex PCR assay. TCRdb obtained this table from immuneACCESS and retained in-frame rearrangements with V and J assigned. These tables miss some clones; where compared with another copy, unresolved V genes account for less than half of the shortfall, and the remainder is unexplained. The sample includes about 38,000 clones, with 94% observed a single time. The ten top clones hold approximately 0.41% of the sample. Comment on this clone: Its antigen remains unidentified. The input lacks base qualities; no much larger clone sits a single base away.

The chain is assembled from TRBV27 and TRBJ2-5; the junction holds 9 bases that match TRBD2. This sample comprised CD4+ T cells from peripheral blood mononuclear cells, obtained in the second trimester of pregnancy. The origin of this receptor is a female donor with multiple sclerosis, enrolled in a pregnancy study. The CDR3 reads as follows: CASSPSGRSQETQYF. The nucleotide sequence reads as follows: TGTGCCAGCTCCCCAAGCGGGAGGTCACAAGAGACCCAGTACTTC.